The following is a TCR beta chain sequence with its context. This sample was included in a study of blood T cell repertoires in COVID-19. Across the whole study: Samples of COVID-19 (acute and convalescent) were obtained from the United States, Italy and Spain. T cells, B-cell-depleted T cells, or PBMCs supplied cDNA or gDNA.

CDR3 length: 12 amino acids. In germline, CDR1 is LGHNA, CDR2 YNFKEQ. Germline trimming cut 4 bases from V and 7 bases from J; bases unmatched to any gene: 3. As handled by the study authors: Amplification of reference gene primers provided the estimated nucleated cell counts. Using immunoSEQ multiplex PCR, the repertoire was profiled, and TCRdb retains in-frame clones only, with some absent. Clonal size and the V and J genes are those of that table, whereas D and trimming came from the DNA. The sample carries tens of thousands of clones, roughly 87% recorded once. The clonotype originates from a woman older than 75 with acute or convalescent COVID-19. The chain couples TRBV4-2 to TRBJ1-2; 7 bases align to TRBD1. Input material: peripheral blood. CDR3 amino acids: CASSPRDSGYTF. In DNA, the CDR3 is TGTGCCAGCAGCCCCCGGGACAGTGGCTACACCTTC.